Below, 8 T cell receptor beta chains from the same sample are listed, as sequenced in a study of cytomegalovirus exposure and HLA in healthy donors. Data came from immunoSEQ multiplex PCR; TCRdb stores just in-frame clones and leaves some out. The profile covers roughly 230,000 clones, with around 91% appearing a single time and 3.1% taken by the ten largest. The sample taken for sequencing was PBMCs. Every receptor here comes from a woman younger than 45 in good health and CMV-seronegative.

This clone showed up just a few times. The chain is built from TRBV30 and TRBJ2-1, with D unclear. Deletions cut 2 bases from V and 3 bases from J, with 11 bases between. CDR1 is GTSNPN, CDR2 SVGIG, per germline (reference sequence). The CDR3 consists of 14 residues. In DNA, the CDR3 is TGTGCCTGGAGTCACAGCGACCACTACAATGAGCAGTTCTTC. Translating it yields CAWSHSDHYNEQFF. The variable domain in full, completed from reference TRBV30 and TRBJ2-1, reads SQTIHQWPATLVQPVGSPLSLECTVEGTSNPNLYWYRQAAGRGLQLLFYSVGIGQISSEVPQNLSASRPQDRQFILSSKKLLLSDSGFYLCAWSHSDHYNEQFFGPGTRLTVL.

This chain connects TRBV7-3 to TRBJ2-3, with D unclear. V lost 2 bases and J lost 1, with 10 bases in between. Germline lookup yields CDR1 SGHTA and CDR2 FQGTGA. CDR3 length: 15 residues. CDR3 nucleotides: TGTGCCAGCAGCTTAGCCGGATGGGGCACAGATACGCAGTATTTT. Protein sequence: CASSLAGWGTDTQYF.

The rearrangement uses TRBV9 and TRBJ2-3; D may be TRBD1 (6 bases). V was shortened by 4 bases and J by 1 base, with 7 bases between the two germline ends. Germline V CDR1 and CDR2: SGDLS, YYNGEE. The CDR3 is 13 amino acids. The CDR3: CASSRTGTDTQYF. CDR3 in DNA: TGTGCCAGCAGCCGGACAGGCACAGATACGCAGTATTTT. Full variable domain (rest looked up from reference TRBV9 and TRBJ2-3): DSGVTQTPKHLITATGQRVTLRCSPRSGDLSVYWYQQSLDQGLQFLIQYYNGEERAKGNILERFSAQQFPDLHSELNLSSLELGDSALYFCASSRTGTDTQYFGPGTRLTVL.

The chain joins TRBV5-4 to TRBJ1-2; 8 bases are a match to TRBD1. Germline CDR1 reads SGHNT; CDR2 reads YYREEE (reference sequence). After removal of 4 bases from V and 1 base from J, the junction contained 6 bases not matched to a gene. The CDR3 is made up of 15 amino acids. CDR3 residues: CASSDRDRNNYGYTF. CDR3 nucleotides: TGTGCCAGCAGCGACCGGGACAGGAATAACTATGGCTACACCTTC.

The chain links TRBV4-1 to TRBJ2-1; possibly TRBD2 for D (6 bases). The CDR3 consists of 15 residues. CDR1 and CDR2 (germline): MGHRA, YSYEKL. V was trimmed by 3 bases and J by 0 bases, leaving 9 bases between them. CDR3 in DNA: TGCGCCAGCAGCCAGGCCGGGAGCTCCTACAATGAGCAGTTCTTC. The encoded protein is CASSQAGSSYNEQFF.

V gene TRBV11-3 combines with J gene TRBJ2-7, with no clear D. V lost 2 bases, J lost 4 bases, and 9 bases lay in between. Germline assignment: CDR1 SGHNT and CDR2 YENEEA. The CDR3 consists of 13 residues. The CDR3 nucleotides read TGTGCCAGCAGCTTATTCCTGGGATACGAGCAGTACTTC. Residues: CASSLFLGYEQYF.

As concerns this clone: This same CDR3 is encoded by further DNA sequences in the sample. The V gene is TRBV28, the J gene TRBJ2-5; D uncertain. Germline V gene data show CDR1 as MDHEN and CDR2 as SYDVKM. Trimming removed 6 bases from V and 4 bases from J, with 6 bases in between. The CDR3 has 11 residues. CDR3 loop: CASSLGETQYF. The CDR3 DNA sequence: TGTGCCAGCAGCCTTGGAGAGACCCAGTACTTC.

CDR3 nucleotides: TGCAGCGCAACGGCCGGGACAGGGGACTACGAGCAGTACTTC. Protein sequence: CSATAGTGDYEQYF. The gene calls are TRBV29-1 and TRBJ2-7; 10 nucleotides match TRBD1. With 7 bases clipped from V and 3 bases from J, the junction kept 9 bases outside the gene matches. Germline CDR1 and CDR2: SQVTM and ANQGSEA. This CDR3 has 14 residues.